These T cell receptor beta chains were read from a single sample in a study of T cells in Graves' hyperthyroidism and ophthalmopathy. From the multiplex PCR reads, TCRdb called clonotypes with MiXCR, one entry per CDR3 protein. The repertoire holds about 290,000 distinct CDR3 sequences, with roughly 13% as singletons. Specimen: blood. The receptors here all came from a woman aged 40 to 55 with Graves' hyperthyroidism. Both conserved end residues are trimmed from each CDR3. The D gene is left open where the match is weak. Size is omitted from some rows. Given values are once, few, many or a class for expanded clones.

cdr3_length | clone_size | j_call | v_call | d_call | cdr3_aa
13 | few | TRBJ1-1 | TRBV5-8 | . | ASSRRGRPHRSAF
14 | few | TRBJ2-5 | TRBV18 | TRBD2 | ASSPATSGSGETQY
12 | many | TRBJ2-5 | TRBV29-1 | TRBD1 | SVAKDRAGETQY
14 | many | TRBJ2-7 | TRBV7-9 | . | ASSLGTGVRAYEQY
12 | few | TRBJ2-3 | TRBV5-1 | . | ASSLAVSSDTQY
13 | few | TRBJ1-1 | TRBV20-1 | . | SADRGISMNTEAF
12 | many | TRBJ2-3 | TRBV7-3 | . | ASSQRGGGDTQY
14 | . | TRBJ2-2 | TRBV4-1 | TRBD2 | ASSQGPGLAAGELF
11 | many | TRBJ1-1 | TRBV15 | . | ATSRDRGVKAF
11 | many | TRBJ2-3 | TRBV29-1 | . | SGEGGGTDTQY
12 | many | TRBJ1-1 | TRBV5-5 | . | ASRGSGGNTEAF
13 | . | TRBJ1-4 | TRBV19 | . | ASTTKGGRSEKLF
14 | . | TRBJ2-1 | TRBV4-1 | TRBD1 | ASSQQRGQGRNEQF
13 | few | TRBJ2-1 | TRBV10-3 | . | AISEETPRRDEQF
16 | many | TRBJ2-1 | TRBV2 | TRBD2 | ASSEAPSSSGSGDEQF
10 | few | TRBJ1-5 | TRBV28 | . | ASSLVRQPQH
12 | many | TRBJ2-2 | TRBV27 | . | ASSLSRNTGELF
13 | many | TRBJ1-2 | TRBV5-8 | TRBD1 | ASSIRQGTNYGYT
14 | many | TRBJ2-3 | TRBV2 | . | ATQAPTRARTDTQY
10 | few | TRBJ1-1 | TRBV5-4 | . | AINQQDTEAF
14 | . | TRBJ2-2 | TRBV11-2 | . | ASSLDRVVQVGELF
11 | many | TRBJ2-2 | TRBV20-1 | . | SARWDNTGELF
12 | few | TRBJ2-7 | TRBV4-2 | . | ASSQGGTPYEQY
16 | . | TRBJ2-7 | TRBV28 | TRBD2 | ASSPRSPSSGSGYEQY
10 | . | TRBJ1-2 | TRBV10-3 | TRBD1 | ASWTGDSVYT
11 | few | TRBJ2-1 | TRBV5-1 | . | ASSLGVLNEQF
14 | many | TRBJ1-5 | TRBV25-1 | TRBD1 | ASSERGTGLNQPQH
13 | . | TRBJ1-5 | TRBV19 | . | ASSRMWSSNQPQH
14 | . | TRBJ2-7 | TRBV28 | TRBD2 | ASTAGSGRWSYEQY
10 | many | TRBJ1-4 | TRBV18 | . | ASSPYGEKLF
12 | few | TRBJ2-4 | TRBV7-2 | . | ASSPPSERDIQY
14 | many | TRBJ1-5 | TRBV6-2/TRBV6-3 | TRBD1 | ASSTWGQGRVRPQH
12 | . | TRBJ1-5 | TRBV20-1 | . | SARGGSSNQPQH
12 | many | TRBJ2-2 | TRBV11-3 | . | ASSSVAKAGELF
13 | few | TRBJ2-1 | TRBV29-1 | TRBD2 | SVARLAGGGNEQF
10 | many | TRBJ1-1 | TRBV7-8 | . | ASSLGPGEAF
11 | many | TRBJ2-7 | TRBV28 | . | ASSHQGHYEQY
14 | . | TRBJ2-3 | TRBV6-1 | . | ASWGTGLGSTDTQY
13 | . | TRBJ2-2 | TRBV9 | TRBD2 | ASSVSGLAPRELF
13 | . | TRBJ2-3 | TRBV6-1 | TRBD2 | ASSQAGDGTDTQY
13 | few | TRBJ2-1 | TRBV12-3/TRBV12-4 | TRBD2 | ASSATSGRAGEQF
13 | many | TRBJ2-5 | TRBV11-3 | . | ASQGDLGVKETQY
11 | many | TRBJ1-2 | TRBV30 | TRBD1 | AGGDRSYGGYT
12 | few | TRBJ2-2 | TRBV19 | TRBD1 | ATRGGAHTGELF